These T cell receptor beta chains were read from a single sample in a study of cytomegalovirus exposure and HLA in healthy donors. Libraries were prepared by immunoSEQ multiplex PCR; TCRdb keeps only in-frame clonotypes and omits some of them. The data show some 240,000 clones, approximately 82% seen once. Sequenced input: PBMCs. The receptors here all came from a woman between 18 and 30 years old in good health and CMV-seronegative. The CDR3 runs from the conserved cysteine through the conserved F or W. Fields, in order: D gene, clone size, V gene, J gene, CDR3 length, CDR3 DNA, CDR3 protein. A D gene is named only where the DNA matches it firmly. A row's size may be missing; if present it is once, few, many or a size class.

>TRBD1|.|TRBV6-4|TRBJ2-3|16
TGTGCCAGCAGTGACTCCGCGGGACAGGGGGCTGATACGCAGTATTTT
CASSDSAGQGADTQYF
>TRBD1|few|TRBV29-1|TRBJ2-3|15
TGCAGCGTTGGTCGGGGACAGGCATCCACAGATACGCAGTATTTT
CSVGRGQASTDTQYF
>.|.|TRBV6-5|TRBJ2-1|13
TGTGCCAGCAGGCCCCGGGACTCCCGCCGCGTCATCTTC
CASRPRDSRRVIF
>TRBD2|few|TRBV2|TRBJ2-7|14
TGTGCCAGCAGTCCGGGACTAGCGGGGTACGAGCAGTACTTC
CASSPGLAGYEQYF
>TRBD1|.|TRBV7-6|TRBJ1-2|15
TGTGCCAGCAGCTTAGGGACAGGGGGCCGGTATGGCTACACCTTC
CASSLGTGGRYGYTF
>.|.|TRBV27|TRBJ1-1|15
TGTGCCAGCAGTTTACAGGCCGATGGGAACACTGAAGCTTTCTTT
CASSLQADGNTEAFF
>TRBD2|.|TRBV2|TRBJ2-4|19
TGTGCCAGCAGTGTTTGGCTCCGGGGTAGCGGGGCGCTCAAAAACATTCAGTACTTC
CASSVWLRGSGALKNIQYF
>TRBD1|once|TRBV7-9|TRBJ2-3|15
TGTGCCAGCAGCTACGCCGGGACAGGGCCAGATACGCAGTATTTT
CASSYAGTGPDTQYF
>.|few|TRBV2|TRBJ2-1|13
TGTGCCAGCTCCGCGAGCTCCTACAATGAGCAGTTCTTC
CASSASSYNEQFF
>.|.|TRBV28|TRBJ2-7|12
TGTGCCAGCAGTCTTACGTACTACGAGCAGTACTTC
CASSLTYYEQYF
>TRBD1|few|TRBV4-1|TRBJ1-2|15
TGCGCCAGCAGCCAAGATTTTGGGACAGCCTATGGCTACACCTTC
CASSQDFGTAYGYTF
>.|once|TRBV5-4|TRBJ1-2|15
TGTGCCAGCAGCCCGCGCAGCGGGGAGGAGAATGGCTACACCTTC
CASSPRSGEENGYTF
>.|once|TRBV5-1|TRBJ1-6|14
TGCGCCAGCAGCTTGAAAGGGCCGGCTTCACCCCTCCACTTT
CASSLKGPASPLHF
>TRBD1|.|TRBV27|TRBJ1-1|15
TGTGCCAGCAGTTTATACGGGACAGTGAACACTGAAGCTTTCTTT
CASSLYGTVNTEAFF
>TRBD2|once|TRBV19|TRBJ2-4|19
TGTGCCAGTAGCACTCAGACTAGCGGGGGGCTCCCCCCCAAAAACATTCAGTACTTC
CASSTQTSGGLPPKNIQYF
>.|.|TRBV30|TRBJ1-1|12
TGTGCCTGGAGTGTACGTGAGGGAGTAGCTTTCTTT
CAWSVREGVAFF
>.|once|TRBV18|TRBJ1-5|13
TGTGCCAGCTCACCAGTAGTGAATCAGCCCCAGCATTTT
CASSPVVNQPQHF
>.|few|TRBV28|TRBJ1-2|12
TGTGCCACCGGTGGGGTCGCCCATGGCTACACCTTC
CATGGVAHGYTF
>.|.|TRBV30|TRBJ1-5|13
TGTGCCTGGAGTGTCGGGGACAATCAGCCCCAGCATTTT
CAWSVGDNQPQHF
>.|.|TRBV11-2|TRBJ1-1|15
TGTGCCAGCAGCTCCGAAGGGAACATGAACACTGAAGCTTTCTTT
CASSSEGNMNTEAFF
>TRBD2|.|TRBV7-7|TRBJ2-5|16
TGTGCCAGCAGCCCCAATCCCGCGGGAGGGCCCCAGGCCCAGTACTTC
CASSPNPAGGPQAQYF
>TRBD1|.|TRBV28|TRBJ2-7|15
TGTGCCAGCAGTGAAATACTGGGACAGGGACACGAGCAGTACTTC
CASSEILGQGHEQYF
>.|.|TRBV10-3|TRBJ2-7|12
TGTGCCATCAAGGGGACCGAGGGCGAGCAGTACTTC
CAIKGTEGEQYF
>.|.|TRBV11-2|TRBJ2-3|14
TGTGCCAGCAGCCATTCCGGGGGCTCAGATACGCAGTATTTT
CASSHSGGSDTQYF
>TRBD2|.|TRBV9|TRBJ2-1|15
TGTGCCAGCAGCGTCGGGAGGGGCTCCTACAATGAGCAGTTCTTC
CASSVGRGSYNEQFF
>TRBD2|.|TRBV2|TRBJ2-2|17
TGTGCCAGCACGGGACTAGCGGGGGGGCTTATCACCGGGGAGCTGTTTTTT
CASTGLAGGLITGELFF
>TRBD1|.|TRBV27|TRBJ1-1|15
TGTGCCAGCAGTACCTGGACAGGGGGCAACACTGAAGCTTTCTTT
CASSTWTGGNTEAFF
>.|.|TRBV6-1|TRBJ2-1|15
TGTGCCAGCAGTGAACCCTGGACAGCCTACAATGAGCAGTTCTTC
CASSEPWTAYNEQFF
>.|.|TRBV28|TRBJ2-3|13
TGTGCCAGCAGACTGGGCCCAACAGATACGCAGTATTTT
CASRLGPTDTQYF
>TRBD1|.|TRBV4-1|TRBJ2-1|15
TGCGCCAGCAGCCTGACAGGGGGCAAAAACAATGAGCAGTTCTTC
CASSLTGGKNNEQFF
>TRBD1|.|TRBV29-1|TRBJ2-7|14
TGCAGCGTTGGTCGAGACAGGGCTGTTCGCGAGCAGTACTTC
CSVGRDRAVREQYF
>TRBD2|.|TRBV9|TRBJ2-7|14
TGTGCCAGCAGCGTAGGGCTAGCGGGTTACGAGCAGTACTTC
CASSVGLAGYEQYF